This paragraph covers one T cell receptor beta chain sequence. PCR or immunohistochemistry showed mismatch repair deficiency in every enrolled patient. Generated by immunoSEQ multiplex PCR, the TCRdb table keeps only in-frame clones and is missing some. The repertoire holds around 100,000 clones, with approximately 83% as singletons. This specimen belongs to a study of PD-1 blockade in mismatch repair-deficient tumors. Germline V lookup: CDR1 MNHEY, CDR2 SVGAGI. CDR3 length: 14 residues. The ends were cut back, 5 bases at V and 6 bases at J, with 16 bases in the middle. The sample here was peripheral blood, taken 30 to 36 weeks after starting pembrolizumab. The TCR originated in an adult with mismatch repair-deficient cancer. The chain has TRBV6-5 and TRBJ1-2, with unresolved D. The CDR3 DNA reads as TGTGCCAGCAGTCCCAGACGGGCTGTTCATGGCTACACCTTC. This gives the protein CASSPRRAVHGYTF.